This T cell receptor (beta chain) was documented in a study of tumor-infiltrating lymphocytes in primary liver carcinoma. Blood RNA came from unsorted whole blood; germline DNA was also extracted. Germline CDR1 is MDHEN and CDR2 is SYDVKM. This CDR3 comprises 18 residues. The V gene end was trimmed by 6 bases and the J gene end by 5 bases; junction bases not matched to a gene: 18. The template, roughly 0.45 ug total RNA, yielded TCR beta cDNA made with a constant-region primer. TCR beta libraries came from three nested multiplex PCR rounds using slightly modified ARM-PCR. Both of the initial two PCR rounds ran for about 9 cycles and employed TRBV1-TRBV30 forward primers alongside a C-beta reverse primer. In TCRdb, the multiplex PCR reads were re-called with MiXCR into one record per CDR3 protein. This sample has about 180,000 distinct CDR3 sequences, with less than 65% found just once.

The sequencing input was peripheral blood. The genes are TRBV28 and TRBJ1-2; 10 bases fit TRBD1. This TCR came from a man aged 35-49 years with primary liver carcinoma and hepatitis B virus infection. CDR3 residues: CASSRRNSAGTGDYGYTF. The CDR3 nucleotides read TGTGCCAGCAGCCGACGCAACAGCGCGGGGACAGGGGATTATGGCTACACCTTC.